This T cell receptor (beta chain) is from a study of vaccination and CD4 T cells after COVID-19. On this clonotype: Its target is not known.

Treatment noted: approximately nine-day PBMC culture with coronavirus spike peptide pools or control peptides (ViraFEST assay). One should note that the unexposed donor's CD4+ T cells were collected before the COVID-19 pandemic (2011-2018). TCR sequencing followed the expansion of antigen-specific T cells with peptide pools in ViraFEST. This CDR3 region has 13 residues. V was clipped by 2 bases and J by 9 bases, with 8 bases between them. In germline, CDR1 is MNHEY, CDR2 SVGAGI. Once obtained from cultured CD4+ T cells, the DNA was sequenced using the Oncomine TCR Beta short-read assay. TCRdb re-called the PCR reads through MiXCR, storing one row per CDR3 protein. The sample includes about 10,000 distinct CDR3 sequences, around a third of them seen just once.

The sample taken for sequencing was CD4+ T cells from blood, cultured in vitro. The clonotype originates from a human donor in good health. V gene TRBV6-5 combines with J gene TRBJ1-6; no clear D gene. The CDR3 loop is CASSYGGSSPLHF. The CDR3, as DNA: TGTGCCAGCAGTTACGGAGGGAGTTCACCCCTCCACTTT.